The present entry profiles one T cell receptor (beta chain) with its context. This entry comes from a study of blood T cell repertoires in COVID-19. In the original analysis: The assay estimated nucleated cells by amplifying reference gene primers. Assay used: immunoSEQ multiplex PCR; TCRdb lists only in-frame clones, some missing. That table furnishes V, J and clone size, whereas the DNA furnished D and trimming. This table has about 140,000 clones, 84% appearing once. The study recruited people aged roughly 18 to 100 years across roughly 25 US areas. The germline V gene has CDR1 MDHEN and CDR2 SYDVKM. The CDR3 is made up of 19 amino acids. J gave up 0 bases and V 6 bases, and 13 bases lay outside the gene matches.

J is TRBJ2-3 and V is TRBV28; 12 nucleotides line up with TRBD1. Sequencing was performed on PBMCs or T cells enriched from blood (not recorded which). This sequence was found in a man aged 35 to 55 with acute COVID-19. CDR3 residues: CASREPGTGGAVSTDTQYF. The CDR3 DNA is TGTGCCAGCAGGGAGCCCGGGACAGGGGGCGCGGTAAGCACAGATACGCAGTATTTT.